Ten or more counts support the clone carrying this T cell receptor (beta chain). RNA transcripts gave rise to amplified TCR beta CDR3 regions. With the HTBI primer set, the TCR CDR3 went through a first round of RT-PCR. TCRdb re-called the multiplex PCR reads with MiXCR, one entry per CDR3 protein. This table has 640,000 or so distinct CDR3 sequences, more than 13% appearing once. The data were obtained in a study of T cells in Graves' hyperthyroidism and ophthalmopathy. V lost 5 bases to trimming and J lost 5 bases, with 16 bases between them. The CDR3 covers 15 residues. The germline CDR1 and CDR2 sequences are MNHEY and SMNVEV (reference sequence).

Source material: blood. This chain connects TRBV27 to TRBJ1-5; possibly TRBD1 for D (6 bases). The source is a woman aged 18-29 years with Graves' ophthalmopathy. In DNA form, the CDR3 reads TGTGCCAGCAGTGCGGACAGAGGGGCTCATCAGCCCCAGCATTTT. Translating it yields CASSADRGAHQPQHF.